Listed here is a single TCR beta chain. This receptor's antigen is unknown. There are no base qualities to consult, and no much larger clone falls within one base. CDR1 and CDR2 were assigned from the germline V gene as MGHRA and YSYEKL. Relative to germline, V is missing 4 bases and J is missing 10 bases, with 10 bases of the junction outside any gene match. The cysteine opens and the phenylalanine closes a CDR3 of 16 amino acids. Only the CDR3 region is kept as DNA, spanning 48 bases read in frame from base 1. The sample comes from a study of shared clonotypes between healthy human individuals (dated by TCRdb to 2018 to 2020). For the wider study: The cohort comprised a couple of women and a few men aged 18 to 49 years. For each donor, CD4 naive and CD4 memory were each given three plates, CD8 naive was given two plates, and CD8 memory was given one plate. Blood TCR repertoires of about 5 healthy adults were deeply sequenced to estimate repertoire size and the extent of clonotype sharing between individuals. Libraries were prepared and TCR repertoires were sequenced by different laboratories using diverse techniques, in order to increase sequencing depth and limit assay-specific biases. Per donor, leukapheresis produced somewhere between about 0.85 and 9.5 billion PBMCs. Paper-wide results and their limitations: The small number of donors limited the genetic and exposure-history diversity represented. Pairwise subsampling led to the expectation that sequencing depth would affect the degree of clonotype sharing among donors. Naive subsets generally had larger estimated clonotype richness than memory subsets. Rarefaction of sorted-subset datasets indicated incomplete sequencing despite the large sequencing depth. Sharing across several donors was observed for about 5% of naive CD4, over 3% of naive CD8, around 2.5% of memory CD4, and about 0.39% of memory CD8 clonotypes. Only blood was sampled, and tissue TCR repertoires likely differ from those in blood. Compared with non-shared clonotypes, the clonotypes found in all four sorted-subset donors had higher generation probabilities.

CD8 naive samples consisted of CD45RO-negative cells that were positively selected for CCR7, yielding a CD45RA+CCR7+ population without TemRA cells. Donors were healthy HIV-negative adults with no recently reported acute infections or vaccinations. Every donor was a Caucasian adult living in Nashville, Tennessee, USA. Blood was collected by leukapheresis, and PBMCs were isolated by Ficoll-Histopaque density gradient centrifugation and then cryopreserved in liquid nitrogen vapor phase. Analytical flow cytometry was used to check the purity and quantity of each magnetically sorted T cell population. Genomic DNA was isolated from every sorted fraction and measured by UV absorbance on a Nanodrop 2000c. Using the deep immunoSEQ assay, multiplex PCR amplified TCR CDR3 regions from genomic DNA. For each cell subset, the extracted genomic DNA was distributed evenly across all wells of several immunoSEQ 96-well plates, and each plate served as one replicate. For sorted subsets, around 0.2 ug of genomic DNA, equivalent to tens of thousands of T cell genomes, went into each replicate PCR. The purified libraries were quantified using a Qubit 3.0 fluorometer, sized with a Bioanalyzer 2100, and then quantified again using the KAPA Library Quantification kit. Each immunoSEQ 96-well plate was sequenced on its own single-read 150-cycle Illumina NextSeq 550 flow cell. The source study handled its data this way. Because the immunoSEQ output held only junctional sequences and lacked quality scores, the filtering could not match the filtering applied to full-length reads. To assign V/J genes and CDR3, sequences were annotated against IMGT germline references using PyIR, a Python wrapper for IgBLAST v1.9. Reads were filtered out if the reads had weak V/J assignments (E-value above 1e-6), no CDR3, stop codons, out-of-frame junctions, or ambiguous translated residues. V3J clonotypes were defined as sequences sharing an identical inferred V gene, J gene, and CDR3 amino acid sequence. Percentage overlap between repertoires was computed as shared unique clonotypes divided by the size of the smaller repertoire. Repertoire richness was assessed with RTK rarefaction, the Chao1 estimator, and Recon v2.1 estimates of unobserved clonotypes. Generation probabilities were computed with OLGA for all TCRbeta clonotypes obtained by the gDNA method from a few donors. TCRdb limited this immuneACCESS table to in-frame rearrangements with V and J called. A share of clones is missing; checked studies link under half to unresolved V genes, and the rest is unexplained. V and J calls and clone size are copied from that table; D and trimming were computed from the DNA. Counted in this sample were roughly 590,000 clones; 95% to 96% of them appeared once. The ten largest clones capture roughly 0.1% of the sample.

The clonotype was recovered from a woman in her 30s in good health. The sequencing input was naive CD8+ T cells sorted from blood. In light of the paper, this sample's cell subset or site label describes: CD45RA+CCR7+. The chain was built from TRBV4-1 and TRBJ1-6; 10 middle bases align to TRBD1. The CDR3 protein is CASSLRPGQGTSPLHF. The nucleotides are TGCGCCAGCAGCCTAAGACCGGGACAGGGGACCTCACCCCTCCACTTT.